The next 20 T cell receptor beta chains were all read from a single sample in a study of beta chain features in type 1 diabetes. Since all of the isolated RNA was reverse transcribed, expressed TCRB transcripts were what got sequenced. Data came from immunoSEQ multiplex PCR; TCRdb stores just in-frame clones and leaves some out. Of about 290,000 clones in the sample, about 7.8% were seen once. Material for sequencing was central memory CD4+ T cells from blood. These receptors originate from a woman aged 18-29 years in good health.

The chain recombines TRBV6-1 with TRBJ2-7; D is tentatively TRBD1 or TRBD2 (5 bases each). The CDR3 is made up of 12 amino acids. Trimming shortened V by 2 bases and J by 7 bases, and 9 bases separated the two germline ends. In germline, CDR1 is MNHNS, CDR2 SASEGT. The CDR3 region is CASSEYWGEQYF. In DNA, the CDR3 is TGTGCCAGCAGTGAATATTGGGGGGAGCAGTACTTC.

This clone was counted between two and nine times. CDR3 residues: CAWMKGDLYEQYF. CDR3 DNA: TGTGCCTGGATGAAAGGGGACCTCTACGAGCAGTACTTC. The chain links TRBV30 to TRBJ2-7; D could derive from TRBD1 or TRBD2 (5 bases each). V lost 4 bases and J lost 3, with 13 bases in between. Germline CDR1 GTSNPN, CDR2 SVGIG (reference sequence). CDR3 length equals 13 residues.

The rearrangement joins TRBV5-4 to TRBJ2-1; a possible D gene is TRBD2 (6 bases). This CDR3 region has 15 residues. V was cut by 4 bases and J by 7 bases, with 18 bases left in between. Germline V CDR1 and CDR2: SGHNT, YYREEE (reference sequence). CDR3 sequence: CASSQGDWGLNEQFF. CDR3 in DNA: TGTGCCAGCAGCCAAGGGGACTGGGGATTGAATGAGCAGTTCTTC. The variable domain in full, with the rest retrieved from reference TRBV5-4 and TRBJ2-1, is ETGVTQSPTHLIKTRGQQVTLRCSSQSGHNTVSWYQQALGQGPQFIFQYYREEENGRGNFPPRFSGLQFPNYSSELNVNALELDDSALYLCASSQGDWGLNEQFFGPGTRLTVL.

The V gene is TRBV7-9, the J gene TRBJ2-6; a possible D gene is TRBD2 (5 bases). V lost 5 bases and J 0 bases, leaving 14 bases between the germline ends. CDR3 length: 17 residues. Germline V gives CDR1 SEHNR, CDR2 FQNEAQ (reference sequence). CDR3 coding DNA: TGTGCCAGCAGCCCCTCTGGTGGGAGCTCTGGGGCCAACGTCCTGACTTTC. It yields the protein CASSPSGGSSGANVLTF.

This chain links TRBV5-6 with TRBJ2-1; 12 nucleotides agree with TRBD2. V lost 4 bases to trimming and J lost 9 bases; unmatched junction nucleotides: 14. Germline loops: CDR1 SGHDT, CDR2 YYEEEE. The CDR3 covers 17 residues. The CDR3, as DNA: TGTGCCAGCAGCCCCACAGCGCTAGCGGGGGGGAACGGTGAGCAGTTCTTC. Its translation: CASSPTALAGGNGEQFF.

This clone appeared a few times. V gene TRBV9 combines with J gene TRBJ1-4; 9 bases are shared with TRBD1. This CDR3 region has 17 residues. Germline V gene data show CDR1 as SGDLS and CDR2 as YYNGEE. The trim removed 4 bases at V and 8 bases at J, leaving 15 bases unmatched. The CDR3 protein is CASSSEAPGQGGEKLFF. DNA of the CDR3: TGTGCCAGCAGCTCAGAAGCCCCGGGACAGGGAGGGGAAAAACTGTTTTTT.

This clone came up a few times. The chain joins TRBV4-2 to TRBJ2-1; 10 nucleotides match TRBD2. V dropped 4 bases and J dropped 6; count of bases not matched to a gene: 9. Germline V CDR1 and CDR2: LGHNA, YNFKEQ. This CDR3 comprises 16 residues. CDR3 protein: CASSRTSGAYPNEQFF. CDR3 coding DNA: TGTGCCAGCAGCCGAACTAGCGGGGCTTACCCCAATGAGCAGTTCTTC.

The CDR3 reads CASSSLLTDTQYF. The CDR3 DNA reads as TGTGCCAGCAGCTCGCTCCTCACAGATACGCAGTATTTT. The rearrangement uses TRBV9 and TRBJ2-3, with unresolved D. The CDR3 runs to 13 residues. V was pared by 4 bases and J by 2 bases, with 8 bases between. CDR1 and CDR2 (germline): SGDLS, YYNGEE.

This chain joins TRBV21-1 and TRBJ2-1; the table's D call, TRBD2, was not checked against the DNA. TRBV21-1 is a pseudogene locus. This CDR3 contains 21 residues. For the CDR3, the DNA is TGTGCCAGCAGCAAAGCTCCGACGCTGATAGCGGGCGTCCCACCATACAATGAGCAGTTCTTC. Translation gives CASSKAPTLIAGVPPYNEQFF.

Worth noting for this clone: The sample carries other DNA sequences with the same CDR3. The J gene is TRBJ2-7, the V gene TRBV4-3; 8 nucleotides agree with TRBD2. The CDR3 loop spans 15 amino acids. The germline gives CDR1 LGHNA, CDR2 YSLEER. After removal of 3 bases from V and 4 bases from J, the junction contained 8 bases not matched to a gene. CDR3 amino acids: CASSHRTGGVYEQYF. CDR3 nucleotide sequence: TGCGCCAGCAGCCATCGGACCGGGGGGGTGTACGAGCAGTACTTC.

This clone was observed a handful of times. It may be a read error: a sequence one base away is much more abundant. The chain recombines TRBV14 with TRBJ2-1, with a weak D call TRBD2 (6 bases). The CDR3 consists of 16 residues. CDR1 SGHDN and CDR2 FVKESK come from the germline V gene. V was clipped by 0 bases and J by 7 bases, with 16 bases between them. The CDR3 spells CASSQDPGVVRNEQFF. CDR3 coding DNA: TGTGCCAGCAGCCAAGATCCGGGGGTGGTGCGGAATGAGCAGTTCTTC.

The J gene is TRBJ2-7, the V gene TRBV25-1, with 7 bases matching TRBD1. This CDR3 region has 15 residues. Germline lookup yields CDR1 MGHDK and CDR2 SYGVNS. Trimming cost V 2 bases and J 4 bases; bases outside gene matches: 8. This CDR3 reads CASSEPTGQVYEQYF. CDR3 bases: TGTGCCAGCAGTGAACCTACCGGACAGGTTTACGAGCAGTACTTC.

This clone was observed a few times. The CDR3 region is CASSQEPYTEAFF. DNA for the CDR3: TGTGCCAGCAGCCAAGAGCCCTACACTGAAGCTTTCTTT. The chain links TRBV4-2 to TRBJ1-1, with D unclear. This CDR3 comprises 13 residues. Germline CDR1 LGHNA, CDR2 YNFKEQ. The V end was cut by 0 bases, the J end by 3 bases, with 5 bases between.

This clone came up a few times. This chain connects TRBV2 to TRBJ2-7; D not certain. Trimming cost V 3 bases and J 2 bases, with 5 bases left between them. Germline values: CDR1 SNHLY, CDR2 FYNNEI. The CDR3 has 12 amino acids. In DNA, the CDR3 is TGTGCCAGCAGTGACGGAACCTACGAGCAGTACGTC. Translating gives CASSDGTYEQYV.

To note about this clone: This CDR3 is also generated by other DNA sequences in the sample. CDR3 residues: CASSSLGTGATYNEQFF. The CDR3 region has the DNA TGTGCCAGCAGCTCACTCGGGACAGGGGCTACCTACAATGAGCAGTTCTTC. The chain couples TRBV5-6 to TRBJ2-1; 10 nucleotides line up with TRBD1. The CDR3 spans 17 residues. V shed 3 bases and J 2 bases; nucleotides not matched to a gene: 8. Germline V lookup: CDR1 SGHDT, CDR2 YYEEEE.

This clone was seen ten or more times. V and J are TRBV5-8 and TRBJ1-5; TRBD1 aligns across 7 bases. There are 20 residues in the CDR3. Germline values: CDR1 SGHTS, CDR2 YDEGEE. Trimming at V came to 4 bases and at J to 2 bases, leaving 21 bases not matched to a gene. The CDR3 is CASSQGRGGILPEGNQPQHF. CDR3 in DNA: TGTGCCAGCAGCCAGGGGAGAGGGGGCATCTTGCCGGAAGGCAATCAGCCCCAGCATTTT.

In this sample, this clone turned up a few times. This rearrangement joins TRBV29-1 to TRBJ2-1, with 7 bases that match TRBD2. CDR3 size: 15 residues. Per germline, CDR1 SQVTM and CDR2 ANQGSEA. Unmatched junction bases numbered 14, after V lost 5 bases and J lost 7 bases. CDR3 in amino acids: CSVIGFGLVKNEQFF. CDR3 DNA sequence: TGCAGCGTTATTGGGTTTGGACTAGTGAAAAATGAGCAGTTCTTC.

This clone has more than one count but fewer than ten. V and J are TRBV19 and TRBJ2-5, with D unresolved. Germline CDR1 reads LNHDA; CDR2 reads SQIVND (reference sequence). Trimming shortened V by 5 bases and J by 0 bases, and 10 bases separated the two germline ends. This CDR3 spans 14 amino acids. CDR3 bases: TGTGCCAGTAGTCGCAGCCACAACCAAGAGACCCAGTACTTC. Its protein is CASSRSHNQETQYF.

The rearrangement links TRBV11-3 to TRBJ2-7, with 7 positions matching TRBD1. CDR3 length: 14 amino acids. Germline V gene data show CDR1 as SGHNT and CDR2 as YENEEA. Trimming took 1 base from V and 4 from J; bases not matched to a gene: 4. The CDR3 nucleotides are TGTGCCAGCAGCTTAGGAGGGGGCGTTTACGAGCAGTACTTC. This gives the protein CASSLGGGVYEQYF.

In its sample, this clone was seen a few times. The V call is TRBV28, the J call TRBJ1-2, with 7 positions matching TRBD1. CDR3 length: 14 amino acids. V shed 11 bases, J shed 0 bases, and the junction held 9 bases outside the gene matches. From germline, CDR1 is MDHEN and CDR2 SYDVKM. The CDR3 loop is CAAGRGTSNYGYTF. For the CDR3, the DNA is TGTGCCGCAGGCAGGGGGACCTCTAACTATGGCTACACCTTC.